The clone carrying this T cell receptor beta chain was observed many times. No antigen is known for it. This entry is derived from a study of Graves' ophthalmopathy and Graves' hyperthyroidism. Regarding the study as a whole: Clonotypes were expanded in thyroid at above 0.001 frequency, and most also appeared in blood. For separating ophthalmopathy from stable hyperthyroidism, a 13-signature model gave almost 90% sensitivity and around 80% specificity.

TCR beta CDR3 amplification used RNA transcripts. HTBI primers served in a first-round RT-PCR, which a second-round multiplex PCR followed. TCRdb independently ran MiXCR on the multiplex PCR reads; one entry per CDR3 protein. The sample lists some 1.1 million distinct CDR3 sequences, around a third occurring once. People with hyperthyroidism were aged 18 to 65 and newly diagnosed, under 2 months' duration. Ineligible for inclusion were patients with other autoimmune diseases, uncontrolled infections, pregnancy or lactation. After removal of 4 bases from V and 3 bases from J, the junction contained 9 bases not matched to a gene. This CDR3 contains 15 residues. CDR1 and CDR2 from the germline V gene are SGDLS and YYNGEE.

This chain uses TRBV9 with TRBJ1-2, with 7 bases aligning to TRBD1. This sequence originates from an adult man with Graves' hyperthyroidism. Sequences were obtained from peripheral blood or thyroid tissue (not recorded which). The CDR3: CASSRPQGNHYGYTF. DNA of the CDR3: TGTGCCAGCAGCAGACCACAGGGGAACCACTATGGCTACACCTTC. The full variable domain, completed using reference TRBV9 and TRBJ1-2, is DSGVTQTPKHLITATGQRVTLRCSPRSGDLSVYWYQQSLDQGLQFLIQYYNGEERAKGNILERFSAQQFPDLHSELNLSSLELGDSALYFCASSRPQGNHYGYTFGSGTRLTVV.